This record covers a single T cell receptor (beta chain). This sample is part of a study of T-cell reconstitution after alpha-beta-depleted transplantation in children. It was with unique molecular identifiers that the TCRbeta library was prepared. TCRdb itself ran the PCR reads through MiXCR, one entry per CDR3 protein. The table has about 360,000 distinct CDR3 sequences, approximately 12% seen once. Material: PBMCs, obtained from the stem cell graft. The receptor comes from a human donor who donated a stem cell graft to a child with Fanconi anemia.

Here the CDR3 DNA reads TGTGCCATCAGTGAGTCTAGCGAGTACACTGAAGCTTTCTTT. Its protein product is CAISESSEYTEAFF. The chain carries TRBV10-3 and TRBJ1-1, with D uncertain. The V gene lost 0 bases and the J gene lost 3 bases, with 8 bases spanning the gap. The CDR3 is made up of 14 amino acids. Germline-derived CDR1 and CDR2 are ENHRY and SYGVKD.